What follows describes a single T cell receptor beta chain. This clone was observed a few times. Its binding antigen is unknown. Base-call qualities are not available, and no considerably larger clone is one nucleotide away. The trial excluded patients who had a history of autoimmune disease or were on systemic immunosuppression. Peripheral blood for TCR sequencing was drawn from every dose cohort at baseline, at cycle 4 day 1 and at cycle 7 day 1. Samples were obtained from an open-label, multicenter, first-in-human phase I dose-escalation trial of ivuxolimab. Adults with locally advanced or metastatic head and neck squamous cell, hepatocellular, melanoma or renal cell carcinoma were enrolled in the trial. Before TCR sequencing, CD4+ T cells and CD8+ T cells from peripheral blood were sorted into separate populations. Deletion took 3 bases off V and 9 bases off J, with a span of 9 bases between the germline ends. Reading from cysteine to phenylalanine, the CDR3 counts 13 amino acids. Kept here is only the CDR3 DNA, which spans 39 bases and is read in frame from base 1. CDR1 MNHEY and CDR2 SMNVEV are derived from the germline V gene (reference sequence).

Genomic DNA was extracted from sorted cells for sequencing of the TCRbeta CDR3 region. The immunoSEQ Assay was used for sequencing of TCRbeta CDR3 regions. Not all clones reach the TCRdb copy of this immuneACCESS table, which keeps in-frame sequences only. Checked studies attribute under half of the gap to unresolved V genes and leave the rest unexplained. The sample includes more than 30,000 clones, with more than 85% observed a single time. Roughly 2.6% of the sample goes to the ten largest clones. This record belongs to a study of OX40 agonist ivuxolimab in advanced cancers. As for the study more broadly: Ivuxolimab was an agonistic, fully human IgG2 monoclonal antibody directed against OX40 (CD134), a costimulatory receptor. A male proportion of roughly 80% and a mean age of approximately 61 years, ranging from 23 to 79, were recorded for the dose-escalation cohort. The paper reports the monotherapy dose-escalation portion (N of about 51 patients) of the phase I ivuxolimab trial. Partial responses occurred in three dose-escalation patients: two with cutaneous melanoma and one with hepatocellular carcinoma. Among the roughly 52 dose-escalation patients, some 20 had hepatocellular carcinoma, approximately 15 melanoma, 9 renal cell carcinoma and 9 head and neck cancer. Intravenous ivuxolimab was administered to patients every 2 weeks at six dose levels: 0.01, 0.1, 0.3, 1.5, 3 and 10 mg/kg. Patients were allowed to have had prior anti-PD-1, anti-PD-L1 or anti-CTLA-4 therapy, and approximately 37% of the dose-escalation patients had been treated with checkpoint inhibitors. The point of sequencing TCRbeta in the periphery was to test whether ivuxolimab changed TCR sequence diversity and drove clonal T-cell expansion.

The study at large found these results: In the 0.1-3.0 mg/kg groups, partial responders had among the lowest normalized peripheral clonal expansion, particularly in CD8+ T cells. The antigen specificity of the peripheral T cells that underwent clonal expansion was not determined. After ivuxolimab, CD8+ T cells had more expanded clones than CD4+ T cells on average. Low levels of normalized T-cell clonal expansion were also seen in some patients who did not respond. At doses of 0.1 to 3.0 mg/kg, clonal expansion of both CD4+ and CD8+ T cells in blood was seen between baseline and week 6.

This receptor was taken from an adult with an advanced solid tumor such as melanoma, head and neck, liver or kidney cancer. The material sequenced was CD4+ or CD8+ T cells sorted from blood, taken in a trial of the OX40 agonist ivuxolimab. The V gene is TRBV27 and the J gene is TRBJ1-6, with the D segment identity uncertain. CDR3 sequence: CASSFTQLSPLHF. The nucleotide sequence reads as follows: TGTGCCAGCAGTTTTACCCAGCTTTCACCCCTCCACTTT.